This entry describes one T cell receptor beta chain. What this receptor recognizes is not known. Base qualities are not recorded, but no much larger clone differs from it by a single base. The data stem from a study of lymphopenia after photon versus proton radiotherapy (dated by TCRdb to the late 2010s). As for the study more broadly: The study compared the immunological effects of photon versus proton radiation therapy in patients with gastrointestinal tumors who developed high-grade lymphopenia. The cohort comprised more than 15 patients with gastrointestinal tumors who received either photon or proton therapy and then developed lymphopenia. The study was designed to characterize how the impact on the immune system differs between the two radiation modalities. Points the paper makes about the study in general: The survival association was assessed only in patients who died, and better survival with proton therapy was presented by the authors as a possibility rather than a demonstrated result. Among patients across the cohort who died, overall survival time showed an inverse correlation with a larger post-nadir drop in TCR diversity. Relative stability during treatment was observed in proton-treated patients, whereas loss of naive T cells and TCR diversity and gain of effector/memory populations were observed in photon-treated patients. After the lymphocyte count nadir, photon-treated repertoires showed oligoclonal expansion, especially of CD8+ Temra cells, which drove the drop in diversity.

Reading from cysteine to phenylalanine, the CDR3 counts 13 amino acids. The entry retains the CDR3 DNA only, 39 bases that are in frame from base 1. The V end loses 2 bases and the J end loses 7 bases, and a stretch of 11 bases separates them. CDR1 and CDR2, looked up from the germline V gene, are KGHSH and LQKENI. The library relied on the immunoSEQ multiplex PCR assay. Alongside multiparametric flow cytometry, deep sequencing of rearranged TCR beta loci was used to profile the T cell repertoires. Drawn from immuneACCESS, this table holds only the in-frame rearrangements with V and J called that TCRdb kept. Clones are partly lost; checked studies trace under half to an unresolved V gene and leave the rest unexplained. The sample profile shows 150,000 or so clones; roughly nine tenths of them were found once. Approximately 4.7% of the sample belongs to the ten largest clones.

The source was peripheral blood, collected from a patient treated with photon-based radiotherapy. This receptor chain uses TRBV18 and TRBJ1-1, with TRBD1 perhaps the D gene, on 5 matching bases. This TCR was sampled from a man aged 50-60 years with gastric cancer. The DNA is TGTGCCAGCTCACCAGACAGTTGGGGTGAAGCTTTCTTT. Translated, this gives CASSPDSWGEAFF.